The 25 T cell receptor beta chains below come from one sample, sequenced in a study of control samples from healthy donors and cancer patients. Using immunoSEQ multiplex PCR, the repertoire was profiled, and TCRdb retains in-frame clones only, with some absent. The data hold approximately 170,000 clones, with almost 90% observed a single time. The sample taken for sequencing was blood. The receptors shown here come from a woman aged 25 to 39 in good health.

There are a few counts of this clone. CDR3 region: CAISPKVHGVTYNEQFF. The CDR3 bases are TGTGCCATCTCCCCTAAAGTTCATGGGGTGACCTACAATGAGCAGTTCTTC. The chain links TRBV21-1 to TRBJ2-1. TRBV21-1 is annotated as a pseudogene. There are 17 residues in the CDR3.

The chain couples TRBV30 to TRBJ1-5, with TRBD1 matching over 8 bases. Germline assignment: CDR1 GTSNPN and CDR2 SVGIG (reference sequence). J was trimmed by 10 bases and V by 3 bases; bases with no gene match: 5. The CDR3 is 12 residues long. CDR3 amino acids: CAWSGQGGPQHF. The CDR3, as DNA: TGTGCCTGGAGCGGACAGGGTGGCCCCCAGCATTTT. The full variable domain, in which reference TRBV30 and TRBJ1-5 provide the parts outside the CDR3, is SQTIHQWPATLVQPVGSPLSLECTVEGTSNPNLYWYRQAAGRGLQLLFYSVGIGQISSEVPQNLSASRPQDRQFILSSKKLLLSDSGFYLCAWSGQGGPQHFGDGTRLSIL.

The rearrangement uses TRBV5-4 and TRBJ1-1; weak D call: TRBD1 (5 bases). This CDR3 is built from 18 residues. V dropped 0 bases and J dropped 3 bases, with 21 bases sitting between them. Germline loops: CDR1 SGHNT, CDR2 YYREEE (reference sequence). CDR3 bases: TGTGCCAGCAGCTTGGGATCGGGGGTTTGGACGCGTGACACTGAAGCTTTCTTT. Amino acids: CASSLGSGVWTRDTEAFF.

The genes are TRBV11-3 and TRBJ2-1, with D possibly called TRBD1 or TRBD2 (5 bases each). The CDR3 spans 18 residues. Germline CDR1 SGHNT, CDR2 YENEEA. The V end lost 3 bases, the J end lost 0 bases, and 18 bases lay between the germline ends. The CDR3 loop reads CASSFDGGVGSSYNEQFF. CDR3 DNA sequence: TGTGCCAGCAGCTTCGATGGGGGAGTCGGTAGCTCCTACAATGAGCAGTTCTTC.

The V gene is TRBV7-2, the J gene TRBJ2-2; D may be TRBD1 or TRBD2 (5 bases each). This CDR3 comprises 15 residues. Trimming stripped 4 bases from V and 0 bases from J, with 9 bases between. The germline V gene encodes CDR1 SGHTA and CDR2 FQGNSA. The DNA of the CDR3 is TGTGCCAGCAGCTGGGGACGGACGAACACCGGGGAGCTGTTTTTT. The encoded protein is CASSWGRTNTGELFF.

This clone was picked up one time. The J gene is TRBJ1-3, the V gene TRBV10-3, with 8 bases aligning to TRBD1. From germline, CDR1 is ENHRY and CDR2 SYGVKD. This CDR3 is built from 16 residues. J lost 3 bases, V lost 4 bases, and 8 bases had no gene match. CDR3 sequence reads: CAISGGQGGIGNTIYF. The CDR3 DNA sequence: TGTGCCATCAGTGGTGGACAGGGTGGCATTGGAAACACCATATATTTT.

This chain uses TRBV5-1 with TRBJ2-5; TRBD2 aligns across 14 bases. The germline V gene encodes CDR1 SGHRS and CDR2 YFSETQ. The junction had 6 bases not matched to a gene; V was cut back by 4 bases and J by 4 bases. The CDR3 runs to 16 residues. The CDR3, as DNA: TGCGCCAGCAGCCCCGGGACTAGCGGGGGCGTAGAGACCCAGTACTTC. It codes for CASSPGTSGGVETQYF.

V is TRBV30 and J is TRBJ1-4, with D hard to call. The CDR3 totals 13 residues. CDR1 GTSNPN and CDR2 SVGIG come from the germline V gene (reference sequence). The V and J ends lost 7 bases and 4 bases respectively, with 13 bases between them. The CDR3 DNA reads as TGTGCCTCCACCATCCGGGATAATGAAAAACTGTTTTTT. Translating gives CASTIRDNEKLFF.

The DNA of the CDR3 is TGTGCCAGCAGCCTTGGAGGGGGAGTTGAAGCTTTCTTT. Its translation: CASSLGGGVEAFF. The chain joins TRBV3-1 (or the pseudogene TRBV3-2) to TRBJ1-1, with D possibly TRBD1 on 6 matching bases. V lost 4 bases and J lost 7, with 13 bases in between. Germline V gives CDR1 LGHDT, CDR2 YNNKEL (reference sequence). The CDR3 runs 13 residues.

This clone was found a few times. CDR3 DNA: TGCGCCAGCAGCCAAGTAATTTCGCCCGGCTTGCAGGAGCCCCAGCATTTT. It specifies CASSQVISPGLQEPQHF. V and J are TRBV4-1 and TRBJ1-5, with D hard to call. CDR3 length: 17 amino acids. The V end lost 1 base, the J end lost 8 bases, and 21 bases lay between the germline ends. Germline CDR1 reads MGHRA; CDR2 reads YSYEKL.

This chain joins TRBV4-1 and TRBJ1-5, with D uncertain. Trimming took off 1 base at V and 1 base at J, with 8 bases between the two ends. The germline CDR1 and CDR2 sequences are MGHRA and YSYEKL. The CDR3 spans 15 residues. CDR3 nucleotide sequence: TGCGCCAGCAGCCAAGTTAGCTCGAGCAATCAGCCCCAGCATTTT. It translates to CASSQVSSSNQPQHF.

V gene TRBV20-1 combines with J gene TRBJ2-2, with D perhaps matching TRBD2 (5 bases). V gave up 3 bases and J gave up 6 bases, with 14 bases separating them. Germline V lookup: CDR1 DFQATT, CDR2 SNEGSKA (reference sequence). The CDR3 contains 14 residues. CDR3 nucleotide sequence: TGCAGTGCTAGTAGGCCTAGCATTCCCGGGGAGCTGTTTTTT. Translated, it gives CSASRPSIPGELFF.

The CDR3 DNA is TGTGCCAGCAGCTTTAGGACTAGCGGCACAGATACGCAGTATTTT. Translating gives CASSFRTSGTDTQYF. The chain uses TRBV9 and TRBJ2-3; 9 nucleotides line up with TRBD2. Losses at the gene ends were 4 bases for V and 1 base for J; bases not matched to a gene: 4. Germline V gene sequence: CDR1 SGDLS, CDR2 YYNGEE. The CDR3 has 15 amino acids. Full variable domain (outside the CDR3, taken from reference TRBV9 and TRBJ2-3): DSGVTQTPKHLITATGQRVTLRCSPRSGDLSVYWYQQSLDQGLQFLIQYYNGEERAKGNILERFSAQQFPDLHSELNLSSLELGDSALYFCASSFRTSGTDTQYFGPGTRLTVL.

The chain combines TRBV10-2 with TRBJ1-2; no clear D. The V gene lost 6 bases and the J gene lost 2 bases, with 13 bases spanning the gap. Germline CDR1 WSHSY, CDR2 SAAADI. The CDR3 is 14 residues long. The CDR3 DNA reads TGCGCCAGCAGACCGGCTGCGGAGAACTATGGCTACACCTTC. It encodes CASRPAAENYGYTF.

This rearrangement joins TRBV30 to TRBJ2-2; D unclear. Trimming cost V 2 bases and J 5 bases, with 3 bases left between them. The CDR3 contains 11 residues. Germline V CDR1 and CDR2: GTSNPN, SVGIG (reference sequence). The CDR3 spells CAWSRTGELFF. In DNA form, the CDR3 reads TGTGCCTGGAGTAGAACCGGGGAGCTGTTTTTT.

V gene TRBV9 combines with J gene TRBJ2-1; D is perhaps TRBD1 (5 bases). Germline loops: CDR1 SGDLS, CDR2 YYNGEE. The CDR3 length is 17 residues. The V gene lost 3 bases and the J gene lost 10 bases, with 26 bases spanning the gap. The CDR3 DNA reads TGTGCCAGCAGCGAACCCAGGACAATGATTTCAACAAGGGAGCAGTTCTTC. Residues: CASSEPRTMISTREQFF.

The chain's CDR3 is CASSEEIPLYGYTF. Here the CDR3 DNA reads TGTGCCAGCAGTGAGGAAATTCCCCTCTATGGCTACACCTTC. The chain couples TRBV6-1 to TRBJ1-2; unclear D gene. Germline V gives CDR1 MNHNS, CDR2 SASEGT. The CDR3 is 14 residues long. V was trimmed by 3 bases and J by 4 bases, leaving 12 bases between them.

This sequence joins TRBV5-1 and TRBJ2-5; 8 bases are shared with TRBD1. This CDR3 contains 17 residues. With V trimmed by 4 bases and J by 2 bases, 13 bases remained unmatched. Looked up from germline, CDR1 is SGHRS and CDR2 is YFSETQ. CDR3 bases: TGCGCCAGCAGCCCGGGACAGGCCATGATCCCTCAAGAGACCCAGTACTTC. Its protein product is CASSPGQAMIPQETQYF.

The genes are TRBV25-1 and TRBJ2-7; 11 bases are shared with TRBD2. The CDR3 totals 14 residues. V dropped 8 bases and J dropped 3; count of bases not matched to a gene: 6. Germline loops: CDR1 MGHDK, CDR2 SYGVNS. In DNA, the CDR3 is TGTGCCAGCGGCGGGACTAGCGGAATCTACGAGCAGTACTTC. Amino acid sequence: CASGGTSGIYEQYF.

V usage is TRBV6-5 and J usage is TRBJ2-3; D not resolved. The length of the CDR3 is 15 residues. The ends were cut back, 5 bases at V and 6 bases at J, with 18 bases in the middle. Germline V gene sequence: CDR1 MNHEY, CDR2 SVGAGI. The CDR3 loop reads CASSRTAGVGDTQYF. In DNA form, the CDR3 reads TGTGCCAGCAGTCGGACGGCCGGTGTAGGGGATACGCAGTATTTT.

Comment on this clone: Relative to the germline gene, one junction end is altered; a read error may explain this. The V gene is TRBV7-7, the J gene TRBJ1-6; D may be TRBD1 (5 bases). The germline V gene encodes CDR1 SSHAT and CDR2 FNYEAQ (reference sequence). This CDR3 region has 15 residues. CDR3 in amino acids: CASSLDMTANSPLHF. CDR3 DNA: TGTGCTAGCAGCTTAGATATGACAGCTAATTCACCCCTCCACTTT.

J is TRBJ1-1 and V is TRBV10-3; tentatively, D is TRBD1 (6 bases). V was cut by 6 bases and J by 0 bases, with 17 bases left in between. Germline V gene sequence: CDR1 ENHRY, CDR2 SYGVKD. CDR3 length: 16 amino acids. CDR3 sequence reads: CAIRGNKQGLNTEAFF. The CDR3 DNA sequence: TGTGCCATCAGAGGAAATAAACAGGGTTTGAACACTGAAGCTTTCTTT.

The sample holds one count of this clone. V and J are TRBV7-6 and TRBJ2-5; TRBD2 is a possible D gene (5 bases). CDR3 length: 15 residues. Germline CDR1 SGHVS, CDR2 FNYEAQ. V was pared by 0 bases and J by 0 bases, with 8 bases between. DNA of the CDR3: TGTGCCAGCAGCTTAGCGGCGGACTACCAAGAGACCCAGTACTTC. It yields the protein CASSLAADYQETQYF.

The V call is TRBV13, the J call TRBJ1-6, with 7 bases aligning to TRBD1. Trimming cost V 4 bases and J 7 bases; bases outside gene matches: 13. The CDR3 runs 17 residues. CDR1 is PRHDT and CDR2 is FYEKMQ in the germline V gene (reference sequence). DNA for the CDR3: TGTGCCAGCAGCTCCCTTTTATCGGGACAGCCAAATTCACCCCTCCACTTT. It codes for CASSSLLSGQPNSPLHF.

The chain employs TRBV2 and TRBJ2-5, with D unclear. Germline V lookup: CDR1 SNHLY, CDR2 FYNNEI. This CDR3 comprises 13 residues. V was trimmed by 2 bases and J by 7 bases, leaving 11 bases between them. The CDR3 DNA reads TGTGCCAGCAGTGAATCGGCGTTATTGACCCAGTACTTC. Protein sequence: CASSESALLTQYF.